The 26 T cell receptor beta chains reported below all come from one sample, sequenced in a study of blood T cell repertoires in COVID-19. Sequenced by immunoSEQ multiplex PCR; TCRdb stores in-frame clones only, minus some. The sample includes a few hundred thousand clones, roughly nine tenths seen only once; the top ten take approximately 0.93%. The sequenced sample was PBMCs or T cells enriched from blood (not recorded which). The receptors shown here come from a woman aged 25 to 39 who had recovered from COVID-19.

The chain recombines TRBV5-1 with TRBJ2-3; TRBD1 matches 9 bases. Germline assignment: CDR1 SGHRS and CDR2 YFSETQ. V was pared by 3 bases and J by 3 bases, with 5 bases of the junction left unmatched. The CDR3 is made up of 15 amino acids. CDR3 bases: TGCGCCAGCAGCTCGGACAGGGGTTGGACAGATACGCAGTATTTT. Its translation is CASSSDRGWTDTQYF.

CDR3 in amino acids: CASSQVTTGELFF. The CDR3 coding sequence is TGCGCCAGCAGCCAAGTAACTACCGGGGAGCTGTTTTTT. This rearrangement joins TRBV4-1 to TRBJ2-2; no clear D gene. The V gene lost 1 base and the J gene lost 5 bases, with 5 bases spanning the gap. The germline CDR1 and CDR2 sequences are MGHRA and YSYEKL. The CDR3 covers 13 residues.

This chain joins TRBV27 and TRBJ1-5; maybe TRBD1 (6 bases). This CDR3 has 15 residues. The germline V gene encodes CDR1 MNHEY and CDR2 SMNVEV (reference sequence). V was trimmed by 5 bases and J by 7 bases, leaving 18 bases between them. The CDR3 is CASSRQAQGGQPQHF. The CDR3 nucleotides are TGTGCCAGCAGTCGGCAGGCACAGGGTGGACAGCCCCAGCATTTT.

The chain combines TRBV7-6 with TRBJ1-2; TRBD1 might be the D (5 bases). This CDR3 comprises 15 residues. Germline V gives CDR1 SGHVS, CDR2 FNYEAQ. Trimming removed 2 bases at V and 7 bases at J, with 17 bases between. The CDR3 region has the DNA TGTGCCAGCAGCTTAACATTTGGGGACTTGGGTGGCTACACCTTC. Its protein product is CASSLTFGDLGGYTF.

The chain employs TRBV9 and TRBJ2-3; D is unresolved. CDR1 is SGDLS and CDR2 is YYNGEE in the germline V gene. The CDR3 is 11 amino acids. The V end was cut by 3 bases, the J end by 7 bases, with 6 bases between. The CDR3 is CASSAQNTQYF. The CDR3 DNA is TGTGCCAGCAGCGCCCAGAATACGCAGTATTTT.

The chain recombines TRBV19 with TRBJ2-1; 8 nucleotides agree with TRBD2. The CDR3 has 12 residues. The V gene's germline CDR1 is LNHDA and CDR2 SQIVND (reference sequence). V was pared by 10 bases and J by 8 bases, with 7 bases of the junction left unmatched. The CDR3 protein is CATGAGGHEQFF. The DNA for the CDR3 is TGTGCCACAGGGGCGGGGGGACATGAGCAGTTCTTC.

This clone was detected once. The J gene is TRBJ1-5, the V gene TRBV2; 7 nucleotides line up with TRBD1. V shed 6 bases, J shed 6 bases, and the junction held 11 bases outside the gene matches. The CDR3 has 15 amino acids. The germline gives CDR1 SNHLY, CDR2 FYNNEI. CDR3 in amino acids: CASSQRQGESQPQHF. Written as DNA, the CDR3 is TGTGCCAGCAGCCAAAGACAGGGAGAAAGTCAGCCCCAGCATTTT.

The chain joins TRBV2 to TRBJ1-6; the D gene is possibly TRBD1 (5 bases). V gave up 5 bases and J gave up 12 bases, with 11 bases separating them. The CDR3 consists of 12 residues. The germline CDR1 and CDR2 sequences are SNHLY and FYNNEI. The CDR3 region has the DNA TGTGCCAGCAGTCGACAGACGGAACCCCTCCACTTT. This gives the protein CASSRQTEPLHF.

CDR3 coding DNA: TGTGCCAGCAGCTTAGTGTCTGGGGGCCCCACAGATACGCAGTATTTT. It specifies CASSLVSGGPTDTQYF. The rearrangement joins TRBV11-2 to TRBJ2-3; D might be TRBD1 (6 bases). Trimming removed 1 base at V and 2 bases at J, with 13 bases between. Germline V CDR1 and CDR2: SGHAT, FQNNGV. The CDR3 extends over 16 amino acids.

Note on this clone: Different DNA sequences within this sample yield the same CDR3. The chain combines TRBV5-1 with TRBJ1-1; 9 bases match TRBD1. CDR1 is SGHRS, CDR2 YFSETQ, per germline. The CDR3 sequence is 14 residues long. V shed 4 bases and J 5 bases; nucleotides not matched to a gene: 6. CDR3 region: CASSPGQGGTEAFF. For the CDR3, the DNA is TGCGCCAGCAGCCCGGGACAGGGTGGAACTGAAGCTTTCTTT.

The chain recombines TRBV5-6 with TRBJ2-7; 9 bases are a match to TRBD1. Germline loops: CDR1 SGHDT, CDR2 YYEEEE. This CDR3 contains 14 residues. Unmatched junction bases numbered 11, after V lost 4 bases and J lost 9 bases. CDR3 in DNA: TGTGCCAGCAGCCTGGGGGACAGGGCGGAGGGGCAGTACTTC. This codes for CASSLGDRAEGQYF. Full variable domain (missing parts from reference TRBV5-6 and TRBJ2-7): DAGVTQSPTHLIKTRGQQVTLRCSPKSGHDTVSWYQQALGQGPQFIFQYYEEEERQRGNFPDRFSGHQFPNYSSELNVNALLLGDSALYLCASSLGDRAEGQYFGPGTRLTVT.

This rearrangement joins TRBV4-2 to TRBJ1-2; TRBD1 matches at 8 bases. The ends lost 1 base at V and 8 bases at J; junction bases unmatched: 0. This CDR3 is built from 12 residues. Germline V lookup: CDR1 LGHNA, CDR2 YNFKEQ. CDR3 coding DNA: TGTGCCAGCAGCCAAGGGACAGGGGGCTACACCTTC. Protein product: CASSQGTGGYTF.

This clone was seen only a few times. This chain links TRBV6-4 with TRBJ2-3, with 10 bases that match TRBD1. The CDR3 consists of 15 residues. CDR1 and CDR2 (germline): MRHNA, SNTAGT. The junction had 1 base not matched to a gene; V was cut back by 2 bases and J by 2 bases. Written as DNA, the CDR3 is TGTGCCAGCAGTGACGGGACAGGGGCCACAGATACGCAGTATTTT. Translated: CASSDGTGATDTQYF.

The chain joins TRBV3-1 (or the pseudogene TRBV3-2) to TRBJ2-1; D perhaps matches TRBD2 (5 bases). V was pared by 0 bases and J by 7 bases, with 13 bases between. This CDR3 has 15 amino acids. Germline-derived CDR1 and CDR2 are LGHDT and YNNKEL (reference sequence). CDR3 nucleotides: TGTGCCAGCAGCCAAGATTTAATTGGAGGAAATGAGCAGTTCTTC. Amino acids: CASSQDLIGGNEQFF.

The rearrangement uses TRBV28 and TRBJ1-6; D possibly corresponds to TRBD1 (6 bases). Germline V gene sequence: CDR1 MDHEN, CDR2 SYDVKM. V was trimmed by 2 bases and J by 6 bases, leaving 11 bases between them. The CDR3 loop spans 15 amino acids. The chain's CDR3 is CASSLEQGSNSPLHF. The CDR3 DNA is TGTGCCAGCAGTTTAGAACAGGGTTCTAATTCACCCCTCCACTTT.

The chain joins TRBV7-8 to TRBJ1-2; D is possibly TRBD1 (5 bases). V lost 5 bases and J lost 7, with 14 bases in between. The CDR3 sequence is 13 residues long. Germline lookup yields CDR1 SGHVS and CDR2 FQNEAQ. The CDR3 reads CASSATEFRGYTF. In DNA, the CDR3 is TGTGCCAGCAGCGCGACAGAGTTCCGTGGCTACACCTTC. The complete variable domain, with remaining parts taken from reference TRBV7-8 and TRBJ1-2, reads GAGVSQSPRYKVAKRGQDVALRCDPISGHVSLFWYQQALGQGPEFLTYFQNEAQLDKSGLPSDRFFAERPEGSVSTLKIQRTQQEDSAVYLCASSATEFRGYTFGSGTRLTVV.

This clone turned up a few times. The rearrangement links TRBV7-9 to TRBJ2-2, with 7 positions matching TRBD1. V lost 5 bases and J lost 9; bases outside the gene matches: 12. The CDR3 consists of 15 residues. Germline-derived CDR1 and CDR2 are SEHNR and FQNEAQ (reference sequence). Here the CDR3 reads CASSTYDREIWELFF. The CDR3, as DNA: TGTGCCAGCAGCACCTATGACAGGGAGATCTGGGAGCTGTTTTTT.

The J gene is TRBJ1-1, the V gene TRBV29-1; 7 bases map to TRBD1. The V gene's germline CDR1 is SQVTM and CDR2 ANQGSEA. This CDR3 comprises 11 residues. Germline trimming cut 6 bases from V and 10 bases from J; bases unmatched to any gene: 8. The CDR3 DNA sequence: TGCAGCGTAGAGGACAGGCGGACAGCTTTCTTT. Its translation: CSVEDRRTAFF.

The V gene is TRBV5-1, the J gene TRBJ2-5; 7 positions match TRBD1. The CDR3 has 16 amino acids. Germline loops: CDR1 SGHRS, CDR2 YFSETQ. Unmatched junction bases numbered 7, after V lost 1 base and J lost 1 base. CDR3 nucleotides: TGCGCCAGCAGCTTGACCCAGACAGGGTCCCAAGAGACCCAGTACTTC. This sequence encodes CASSLTQTGSQETQYF.

This clone was counted only a few times. CDR3 residues: CASSPRQVSYEQYF. For the CDR3, the DNA is TGTGCCAGTAGTCCAAGACAGGTCTCCTACGAGCAGTACTTC. The chain uses TRBV19 and TRBJ2-7, with a possible D match to TRBD1 (6 bases). Germline V gene data show CDR1 as LNHDA and CDR2 as SQIVND (reference sequence). Between the trimmed V and J ends, which lost 5 bases and 0 bases, there was a span of 11 bases. CDR3 length equals 14 residues.

This rearrangement joins TRBV5-4 to TRBJ1-2; 11 bases match TRBD1. Germline V gene lookup returns CDR1 SGHNT and CDR2 YYREEE (reference sequence). Trimming took 4 bases from V and 4 from J; bases not matched to a gene: 3. This CDR3 has 14 residues. The CDR3 DNA sequence: TGTGCCAGCAGCGGACAGGGGGCTCTCTATGGCTACACCTTC. Translated, it gives CASSGQGALYGYTF.

The genes are TRBV2 and TRBJ2-1; TRBD1 aligns across 7 bases. The J segment lost 0 bases and the V segment lost 6 bases, leaving 11 bases of the junction unmatched. The CDR3 is 17 residues long. Germline V gene data show CDR1 as SNHLY and CDR2 as FYNNEI. Here the CDR3 reads CASSAYGTASSYNEQFF. The CDR3 DNA sequence: TGTGCCAGCAGCGCCTATGGGACAGCGAGCTCCTACAATGAGCAGTTCTTC.

The gene calls are TRBV28 and TRBJ1-5; D is perhaps TRBD1 (6 bases). This CDR3 region has 14 residues. CDR1 and CDR2 from the germline V gene are MDHEN and SYDVKM. V was pared by 10 bases and J by 1 base, with 14 bases between. CDR3 DNA: TGTGCCACTGGGGGACAATCCAGCAATCAGCCCCAGCATTTT. Translation: CATGGQSSNQPQHF.

V gene TRBV3-1 (or the pseudogene TRBV3-2) combines with J gene TRBJ2-5; 9 bases match TRBD2. Per germline, CDR1 LGHDT and CDR2 YNNKEL (reference sequence). The V segment lost 6 bases and the J segment 7 bases; nucleotides outside the gene matches: 15. CDR3 size: 16 residues. CDR3 in DNA: TGTGCCAGCAGGCCTGTTGGGGCGGGGGGGCGAACGACCCAGTACTTC. It codes for CASRPVGAGGRTTQYF.

The chain links TRBV2 to TRBJ1-6; TRBD1 might be the D (6 bases). The germline CDR1 and CDR2 sequences are SNHLY and FYNNEI. The CDR3 sequence is 14 residues long. V lost 6 bases and J lost 8, with 14 bases in between. The CDR3 DNA reads TGTGCCAGCAGAGTACGGGACACCGATTCACCCCTCCACTTT. Its translation: CASRVRDTDSPLHF.

This clone was found once. The chain combines TRBV7-9 with TRBJ2-5; weak D call: TRBD1 (7 bases). CDR1 is SEHNR, CDR2 FQNEAQ, per germline (reference sequence). The length of the CDR3 is 14 residues. V dropped 8 bases and J dropped 4 bases, with 17 bases sitting between them. CDR3 amino acids: CASHAGGKGETQYF. The CDR3 DNA follows: TGTGCCAGCCACGCAGGGGGGAAAGGAGAGACCCAGTACTTC.